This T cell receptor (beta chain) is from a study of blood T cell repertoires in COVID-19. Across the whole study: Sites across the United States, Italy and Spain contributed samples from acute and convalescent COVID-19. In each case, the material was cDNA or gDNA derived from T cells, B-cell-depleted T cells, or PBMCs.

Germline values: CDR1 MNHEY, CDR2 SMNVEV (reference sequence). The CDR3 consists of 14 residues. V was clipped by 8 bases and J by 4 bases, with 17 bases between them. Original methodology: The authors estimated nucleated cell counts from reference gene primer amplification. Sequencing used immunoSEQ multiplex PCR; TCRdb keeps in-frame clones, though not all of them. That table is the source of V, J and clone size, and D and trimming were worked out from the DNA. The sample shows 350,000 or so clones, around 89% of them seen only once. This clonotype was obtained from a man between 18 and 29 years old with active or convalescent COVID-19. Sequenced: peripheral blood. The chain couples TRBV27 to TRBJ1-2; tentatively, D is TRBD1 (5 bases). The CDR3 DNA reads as TGTGCCAGCGGGCCCAGGGACTCGGGCTATGGCTACACCTTC. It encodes CASGPRDSGYGYTF.